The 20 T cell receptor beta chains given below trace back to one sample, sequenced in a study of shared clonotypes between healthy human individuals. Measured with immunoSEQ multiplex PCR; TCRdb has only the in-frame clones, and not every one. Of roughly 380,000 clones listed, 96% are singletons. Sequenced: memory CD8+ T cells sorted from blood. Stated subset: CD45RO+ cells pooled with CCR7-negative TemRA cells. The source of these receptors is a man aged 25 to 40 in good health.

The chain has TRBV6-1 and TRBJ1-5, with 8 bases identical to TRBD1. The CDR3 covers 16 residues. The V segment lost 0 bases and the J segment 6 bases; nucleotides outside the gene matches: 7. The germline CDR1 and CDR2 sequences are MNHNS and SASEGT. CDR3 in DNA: TGTGCCAGCAGTGAAGCCACCATACAGGGGGGTCAGCCCCAGCATTTT. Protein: CASSEATIQGGQPQHF.

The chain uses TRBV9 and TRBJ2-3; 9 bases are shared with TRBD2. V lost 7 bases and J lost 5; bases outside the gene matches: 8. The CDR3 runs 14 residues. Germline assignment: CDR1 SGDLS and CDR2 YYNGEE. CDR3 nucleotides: TGTGCCAGCGGATCAGCGGGAGGTGAAGATACGCAGTATTTT. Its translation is CASGSAGGEDTQYF.

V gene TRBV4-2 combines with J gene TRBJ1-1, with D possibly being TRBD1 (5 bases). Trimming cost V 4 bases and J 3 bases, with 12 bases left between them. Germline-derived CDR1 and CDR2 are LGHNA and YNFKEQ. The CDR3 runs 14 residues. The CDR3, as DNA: TGTGCCAGCAGCCTTGGGCGGGGCTACACTGAAGCTTTCTTT. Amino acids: CASSLGRGYTEAFF.

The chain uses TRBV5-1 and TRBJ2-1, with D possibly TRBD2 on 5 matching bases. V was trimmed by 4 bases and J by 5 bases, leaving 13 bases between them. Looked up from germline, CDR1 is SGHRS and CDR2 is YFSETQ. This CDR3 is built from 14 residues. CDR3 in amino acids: CASSGLASHNEQFF. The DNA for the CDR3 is TGCGCCAGCAGCGGGTTAGCGTCTCACAATGAGCAGTTCTTC.

The CDR3 loop is CASGAGFGPQHF. The CDR3 DNA sequence: TGTGCCAGCGGGGCGGGGTTCGGGCCCCAGCATTTT. V gene TRBV2 combines with J gene TRBJ1-5, with D perhaps TRBD1 (5 bases). Trimming took off 8 bases at V and 9 bases at J, with 14 bases between the two ends. The germline V gene has CDR1 SNHLY and CDR2 FYNNEI. The CDR3 is 12 residues long.

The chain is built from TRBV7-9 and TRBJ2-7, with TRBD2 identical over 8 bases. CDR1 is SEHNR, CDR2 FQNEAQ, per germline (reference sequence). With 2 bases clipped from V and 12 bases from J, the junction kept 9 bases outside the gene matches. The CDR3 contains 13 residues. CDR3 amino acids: CASSLMGQREWYF. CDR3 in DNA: TGTGCCAGCAGCTTAATGGGTCAGCGGGAGTGGTACTTC.

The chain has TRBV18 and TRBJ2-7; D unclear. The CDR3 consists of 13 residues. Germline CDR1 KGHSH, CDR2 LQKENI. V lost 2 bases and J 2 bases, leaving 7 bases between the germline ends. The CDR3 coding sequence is TGTGCCAGCTCACCAAGCCAGACCTACGAGCAGTACTTC. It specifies CASSPSQTYEQYF.

In DNA, the CDR3 is TGTGCCAGCGCAGGGGGTGGATATGGCTACACCTTC. Translation: CASAGGGYGYTF. The genes are TRBV28 and TRBJ1-2; TRBD1 agrees at 7 bases. With 8 bases clipped from V and 5 bases from J, the junction kept 5 bases outside the gene matches. CDR1 MDHEN and CDR2 SYDVKM come from the germline V gene. The CDR3 is 12 residues long.

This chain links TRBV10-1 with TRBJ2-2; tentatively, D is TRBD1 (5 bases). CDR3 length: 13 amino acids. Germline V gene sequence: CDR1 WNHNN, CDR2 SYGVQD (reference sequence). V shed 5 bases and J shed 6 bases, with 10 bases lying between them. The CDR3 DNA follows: TGCGCCAGCAGTAGGGGCAGGGCCGGGGAGCTGTTTTTT. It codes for CASSRGRAGELFF.

In DNA form, the CDR3 reads TGTGCCAGCAGCTTTCGGACAGGGGGCTACCGTTACGAGCAGTACTTC. Amino acids: CASSFRTGGYRYEQYF. The chain joins TRBV7-8 to TRBJ2-7; 11 bases fit TRBD1. Unmatched junction bases numbered 8, after V lost 3 bases and J lost 4 bases. The CDR3 consists of 16 residues. Germline lookup yields CDR1 SGHVS and CDR2 FQNEAQ.

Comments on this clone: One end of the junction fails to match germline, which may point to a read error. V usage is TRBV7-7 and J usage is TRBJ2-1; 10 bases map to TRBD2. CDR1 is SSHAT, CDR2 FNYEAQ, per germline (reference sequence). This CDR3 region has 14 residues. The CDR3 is CASSPSGSGDEQFF. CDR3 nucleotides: TGTGCTAGCAGCCCTAGCGGGAGCGGCGATGAGCAGTTCTTC. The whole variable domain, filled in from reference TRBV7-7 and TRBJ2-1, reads GAGVSQSPRYKVTKRGQDVTLRCDPISSHATLYWYQQALGQGPEFLTYFNYEAQPDKSGLPSDRFSAERPEGSISTLTIQRTEQRDSAMYRCASSPSGSGDEQFFGPGTRLTVL.

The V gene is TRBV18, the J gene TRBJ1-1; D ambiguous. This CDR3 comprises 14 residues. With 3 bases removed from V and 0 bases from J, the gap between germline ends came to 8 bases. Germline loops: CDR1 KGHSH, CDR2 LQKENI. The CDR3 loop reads CASSPGPMNTEAFF. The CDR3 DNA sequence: TGTGCCAGCTCACCCGGACCCATGAACACTGAAGCTTTCTTT.

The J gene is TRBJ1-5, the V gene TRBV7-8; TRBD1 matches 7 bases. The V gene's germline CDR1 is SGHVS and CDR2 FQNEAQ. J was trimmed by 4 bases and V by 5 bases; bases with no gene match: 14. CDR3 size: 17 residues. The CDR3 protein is CASSLLDRDSMNQPQHF. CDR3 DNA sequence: TGTGCCAGCAGCCTTCTAGACCGGGACAGCATGAATCAGCCCCAGCATTTT.

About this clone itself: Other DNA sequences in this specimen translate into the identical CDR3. The DNA of the CDR3 is TGCGCCAGCAGCTTAGGGGACAGTTCCTACGAGCAGTACTTC. It yields the protein CASSLGDSSYEQYF. V usage is TRBV5-1 and J usage is TRBJ2-7, with TRBD1 matching over 7 bases. Trimming at V came to 2 bases and at J to 1 base, leaving 3 bases not matched to a gene. The CDR3 spans 14 residues. Germline-derived CDR1 and CDR2 are SGHRS and YFSETQ. The whole variable domain, filled in from reference TRBV5-1 and TRBJ2-7, reads KAGVTQTPRYLIKTRGQQVTLSCSPISGHRSVSWYQQTPGQGLQFLFEYFSETQRNKGNFPGRFSGRQFSNSRSEMNVSTLELGDSALYLCASSLGDSSYEQYFGPGTRLTVT.

The CDR3, as DNA: TGTGCCAGCAGTGAAACAGGGGTTCATGGCTACACCTTC. Amino acid sequence: CASSETGVHGYTF. The rearrangement uses TRBV6-5 and TRBJ1-2; TRBD1 aligns across 7 bases. Looked up from germline, CDR1 is MNHEY and CDR2 is SVGAGI. This CDR3 region has 13 residues. With V trimmed by 5 bases and J by 6 bases, 6 bases remained unmatched.

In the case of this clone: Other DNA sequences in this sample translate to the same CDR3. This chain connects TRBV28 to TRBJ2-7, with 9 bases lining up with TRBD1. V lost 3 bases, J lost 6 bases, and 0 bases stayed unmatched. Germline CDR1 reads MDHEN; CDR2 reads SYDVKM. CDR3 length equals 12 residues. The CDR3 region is CASSLTGGEQYF. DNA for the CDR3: TGTGCCAGCAGTTTGACAGGGGGCGAGCAGTACTTC.

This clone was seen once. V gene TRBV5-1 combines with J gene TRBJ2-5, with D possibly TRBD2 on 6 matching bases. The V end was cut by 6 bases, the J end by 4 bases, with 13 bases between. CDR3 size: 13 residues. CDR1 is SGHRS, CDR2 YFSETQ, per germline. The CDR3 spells CASMEGPRETQYF. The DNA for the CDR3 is TGCGCCAGCATGGAGGGGCCCCGAGAGACCCAGTACTTC.

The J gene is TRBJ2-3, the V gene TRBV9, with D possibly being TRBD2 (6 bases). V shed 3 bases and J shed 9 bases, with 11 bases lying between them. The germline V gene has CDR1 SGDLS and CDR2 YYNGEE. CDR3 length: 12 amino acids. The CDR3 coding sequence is TGTGCCAGCAGCGAGAAGGAGGGGACGCAGTATTTT. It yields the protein CASSEKEGTQYF.

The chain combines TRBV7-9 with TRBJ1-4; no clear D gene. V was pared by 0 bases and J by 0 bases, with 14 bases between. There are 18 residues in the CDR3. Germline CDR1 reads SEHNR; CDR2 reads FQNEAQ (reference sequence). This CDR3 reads CASSLALMGVATNEKLFF. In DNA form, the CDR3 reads TGTGCCAGCAGCTTAGCGCTAATGGGCGTTGCAACTAATGAAAAACTGTTTTTT.

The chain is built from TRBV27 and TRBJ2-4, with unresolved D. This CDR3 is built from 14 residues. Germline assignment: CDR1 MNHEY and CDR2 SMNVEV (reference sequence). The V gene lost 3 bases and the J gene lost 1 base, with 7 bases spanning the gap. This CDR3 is CASSFIGAKNIQYF. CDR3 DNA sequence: TGTGCCAGCAGTTTTATCGGGGCCAAAAACATTCAGTACTTC.